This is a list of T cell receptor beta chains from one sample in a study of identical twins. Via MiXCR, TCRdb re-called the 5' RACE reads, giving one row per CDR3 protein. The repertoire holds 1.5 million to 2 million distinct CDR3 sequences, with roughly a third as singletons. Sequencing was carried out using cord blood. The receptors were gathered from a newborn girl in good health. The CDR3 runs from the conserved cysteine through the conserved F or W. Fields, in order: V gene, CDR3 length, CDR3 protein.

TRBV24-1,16,CATSDSGLAGFNEQFF
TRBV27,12,CASSLGGPEQFF
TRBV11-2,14,CAGSLGPRTDTQYF
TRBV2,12,CASSRTIPEQFF
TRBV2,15,CASSVLAGDEETQFF
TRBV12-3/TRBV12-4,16,CASSLALSSVVYEQYF
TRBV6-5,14,CASSNPRLADTQYF
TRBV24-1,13,CATSDPDRRAQYF
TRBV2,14,CASRTTGSNYGYTF
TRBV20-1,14,CSARDPQGKDEQFF
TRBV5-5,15,CASSLTGTGIYGYTF
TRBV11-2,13,CASSRGGSYGYTF
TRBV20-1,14,CSATSGTANYGYTF
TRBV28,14,CASGPSLTGYGYTF
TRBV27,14,CASSQRLLGDEQFF
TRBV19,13,CASTRTGADTQYF
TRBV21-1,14,CASSKVIRYQPQHF
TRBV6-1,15,CASSGRDRGEEKLFF
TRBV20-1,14,CSDRSGDSTDTQYF
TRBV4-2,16,CASSQDWTSGTDTRYF
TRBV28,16,CASSPRVQGADYGYTF
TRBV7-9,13,CASSLNVHNEQFF
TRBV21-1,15,CASSKVYREDYGYTF
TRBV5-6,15,CASSSFGTGSYEQYF
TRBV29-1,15,CSVHGALSGYNEQFF
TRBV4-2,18,CASSQGYPPVYSGNTIYF
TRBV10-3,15,CAISETSGKSYEQYF
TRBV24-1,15,CATSVGGGGTDTQYF
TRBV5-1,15,CASSLRGAMNTEAFF
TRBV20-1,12,CSARDLRGEQYF
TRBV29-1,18,CSVDTGTSGFSSYNEQFF
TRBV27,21,CASSLPYPGTSGSLRDNEQFF
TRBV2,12,CASSEMGQEQFF
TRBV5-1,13,CASSWTGNQPQHF
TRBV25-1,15,CASSEWKAQQETQYF
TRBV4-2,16,CASSQEGGRIQETQYF
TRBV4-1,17,CASSPALVAGRPDTQYF
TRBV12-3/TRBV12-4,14,CASSLVGGRDTQYF
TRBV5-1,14,CAGSLRLGWNEQFF
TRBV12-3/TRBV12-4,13,CASSFAFNTEAFF
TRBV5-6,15,CASSLGGDFNQPQHF
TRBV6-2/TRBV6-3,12,CASSWDRREAFF
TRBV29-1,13,CSVVEGGNTEAFF
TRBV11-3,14,CASSPIRGTGELFF
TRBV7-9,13,CASSQEGIQPQHF
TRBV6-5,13,CASREKVEETQYF
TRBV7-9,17,CASSPTSGRGVQETQYF
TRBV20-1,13,CSANPGQGIVAFF
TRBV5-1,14,CASSWGTGGPEQYF
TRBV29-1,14,CSGRGPSNTGELFF